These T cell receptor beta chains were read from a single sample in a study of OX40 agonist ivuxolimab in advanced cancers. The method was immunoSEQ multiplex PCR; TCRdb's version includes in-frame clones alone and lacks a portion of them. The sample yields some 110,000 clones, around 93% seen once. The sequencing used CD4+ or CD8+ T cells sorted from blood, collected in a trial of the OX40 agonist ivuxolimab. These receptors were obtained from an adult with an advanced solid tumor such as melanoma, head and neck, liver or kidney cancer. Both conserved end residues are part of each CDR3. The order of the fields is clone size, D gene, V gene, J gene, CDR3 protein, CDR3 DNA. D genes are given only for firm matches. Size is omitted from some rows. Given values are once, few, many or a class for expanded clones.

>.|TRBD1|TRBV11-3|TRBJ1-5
CASSRTGDGGSNQPQHF
TGTGCCAGCAGCAGGACAGGGGATGGGGGTAGCAATCAGCCCCAGCATTTT
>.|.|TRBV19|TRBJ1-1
CASSKGHPNTEAFF
TGTGCCAGTAGTAAGGGACACCCGAACACTGAAGCTTTCTTT
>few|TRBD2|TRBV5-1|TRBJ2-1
CASSVTSGMHSYNEQFF
TGCGCCAGCAGCGTTACTAGCGGAATGCACTCCTACAATGAGCAGTTCTTC
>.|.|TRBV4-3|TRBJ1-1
CASSQVSAGRTEAFF
TGCGCCAGCAGCCAAGTTTCGGCAGGGAGGACTGAAGCTTTCTTT
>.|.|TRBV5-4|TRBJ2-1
CASSRAGTYNEQFF
TGTGCCAGCAGCCGAGCCGGGACCTACAATGAGCAGTTCTTC
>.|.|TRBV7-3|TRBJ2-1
CASSPVGQSPYNEQFF
TGTGCCAGCAGCCCAGTCGGACAGTCGCCCTACAATGAGCAGTTCTTC
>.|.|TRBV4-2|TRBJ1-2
CASSQDLREYYGYTF
TGTGCCAGCAGCCAAGATCTTAGGGAGTACTATGGCTACACCTTC
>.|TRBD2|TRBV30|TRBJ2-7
CAWRGGPLGSGSFEQYF
TGTGCCTGGAGAGGGGGTCCCCTCGGCAGCGGGAGTTTTGAGCAGTACTTC
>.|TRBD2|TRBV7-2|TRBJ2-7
CASSLSGGLTYEQYF
TGTGCCAGCAGCCTTAGCGGGGGCCTAACCTACGAGCAGTACTTC
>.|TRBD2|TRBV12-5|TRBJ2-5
CASGLGTSGRVRETQYF
TGTGCTAGTGGTTTGGGGACTAGCGGGAGAGTAAGGGAGACCCAGTACTTC
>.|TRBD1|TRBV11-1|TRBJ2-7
CASSLDQAGQGYEQYF
TGTGCCAGCAGCTTAGATCAGGCGGGACAGGGCTACGAGCAGTACTTC
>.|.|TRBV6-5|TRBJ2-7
CASRTPRGSPYEQYF
TGTGCCAGCAGAACCCCAAGGGGTAGTCCGTACGAGCAGTACTTC
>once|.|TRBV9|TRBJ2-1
CASSPSAAAYNEQFF
TGTGCCAGCAGCCCCTCGGCGGCGGCCTACAATGAGCAGTTCTTC
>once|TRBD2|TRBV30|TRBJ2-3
CAWSVQLGLGEYF
TGTGCCTGGAGTGTACAATTAGGACTAGGGGAGTATTTT
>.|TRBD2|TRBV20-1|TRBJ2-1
CSAGSGSHQFF
TGCAGTGCTGGAAGCGGGAGCCACCAGTTCTTC
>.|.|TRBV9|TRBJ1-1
CASSVGPGQEAFF
TGTGCCAGCAGCGTAGGCCCCGGACAGGAAGCTTTCTTT